This TCR beta chain was captured in a study of Graves' ophthalmopathy and Graves' hyperthyroidism. About the study: Peripheral blood sampling preceded any treatment and occurred at initial diagnosis.

The CDR3 extends over 15 amino acids. The V segment lost 0 bases and the J segment 5 bases; nucleotides outside the gene matches: 4. Looked up from germline, CDR1 is SNHLY and CDR2 is FYNNEI. This clonotype occurred once. The antigen is unknown. This could be a read error, since a much larger clone is one nucleotide away. In donors with ophthalmopathy, activity was moderate-to-severe, with CAS ≥3, NOSPECS ≥4 and duration under 3 months. RNA transcripts were the source from which TCR beta CDR3 regions were amplified. Amplification began with first-round RT-PCR using HTBI primers, then second-round multiplex PCR was performed. MiXCR, run by TCRdb on the multiplex PCR reads, gives a single entry per CDR3 protein. The table shows about 740,000 distinct CDR3 sequences, with 35% to 50% occurring only once. Study-level results: Sensitivity of 65% to 71% and specificity of approximately 72% were achieved by the model that predicted ophthalmopathy progression. Ophthalmopathy could be told apart from stable hyperthyroidism by a 13-signature model (approximately 90% sensitivity, about 80% specificity).

The rearrangement joins TRBV2 to TRBJ1-5, with 7 bases identical to TRBD1. The TCR comes from an adult man with Graves' ophthalmopathy. Sequenced material: peripheral blood. This CDR3 reads CASSEAGTVDQPQHF. The CDR3 coding sequence is TGTGCCAGCAGTGAAGCAGGGACAGTGGATCAGCCCCAGCATTTT.